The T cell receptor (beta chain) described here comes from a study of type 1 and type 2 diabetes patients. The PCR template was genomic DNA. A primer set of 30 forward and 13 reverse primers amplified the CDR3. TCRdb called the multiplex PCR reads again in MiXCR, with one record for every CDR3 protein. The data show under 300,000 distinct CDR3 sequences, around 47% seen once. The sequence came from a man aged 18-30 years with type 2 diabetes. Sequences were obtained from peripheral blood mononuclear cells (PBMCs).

CDR3 amino acids: CASRPGQGAPGELFF. The CDR3 DNA reads as TGTGCCAGTAGGCCCGGACAGGGGGCGCCGGGGGAGCTGTTTTTT. The chain is built from TRBV19 and TRBJ2-2, with 11 bases lining up with TRBD1. Germline-derived CDR1 and CDR2 are LNHDA and SQIVND (reference sequence). This CDR3 spans 15 amino acids. V shed 6 bases, J shed 8 bases, and the junction held 8 bases outside the gene matches.